What follows is one T cell receptor (beta chain) and its context. This entry comes from a study of blood T cell repertoires in COVID-19. Study overall: The United States, Italy and Spain provided the acute and convalescent COVID-19 samples.

The CDR3 loop spans 13 amino acids. V lost 5 bases and J 5 bases, leaving 13 bases between the germline ends. Germline V CDR1 and CDR2: SGHTA, FQGNSA. Data came from immunoSEQ multiplex PCR; TCRdb stores just in-frame clones and leaves some out. Here the sample spans under 200,000 clones, 88% being singletons. Specimen: peripheral blood. This sequence was found in a man aged 50-59 years who had recovered from COVID-19. V gene TRBV7-2 combines with J gene TRBJ2-7; no definite D call. As DNA, the CDR3 is TGTGCCAGCAGCCGCATGATAACTAACGAGCAGTACTTC. This translates into CASSRMITNEQYF.